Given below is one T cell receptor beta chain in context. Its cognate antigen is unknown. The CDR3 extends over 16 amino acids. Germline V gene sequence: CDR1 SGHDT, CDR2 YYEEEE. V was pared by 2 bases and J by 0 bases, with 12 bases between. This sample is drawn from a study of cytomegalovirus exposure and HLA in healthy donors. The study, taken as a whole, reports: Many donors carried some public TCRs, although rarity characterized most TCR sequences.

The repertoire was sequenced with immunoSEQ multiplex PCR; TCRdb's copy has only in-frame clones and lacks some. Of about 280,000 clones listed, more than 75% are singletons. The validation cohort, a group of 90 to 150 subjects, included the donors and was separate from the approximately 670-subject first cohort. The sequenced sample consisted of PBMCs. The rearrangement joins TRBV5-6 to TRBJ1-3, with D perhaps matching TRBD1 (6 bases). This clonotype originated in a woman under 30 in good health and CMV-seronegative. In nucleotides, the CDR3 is TGTGCCAGCAGCTTACAGGGCCGAAGCTCTGGAAACACCATATATTTT. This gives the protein CASSLQGRSSGNTIYF.